This T cell receptor (beta chain) originates from a study of response to subunit inactivated influenza vaccine. CDR3 size: 14 residues. CDR1 and CDR2 (germline): SGHRS, YFSETQ. The V gene end was trimmed by 3 bases and the J gene end by 8 bases; junction bases not matched to a gene: 10. Study-wide results and limits: That few new T cells are recruited by each seasonal influenza vaccination was the authors' suggestion.

On this clonotype itself: Its antigen is still unknown.

Using its own MiXCR run on the RT-PCR reads, TCRdb lists one record per CDR3 protein. The repertoire holds 800,000 or so distinct CDR3 sequences, with about 20% as singletons. The rearrangement links TRBV5-1 to TRBJ1-2, with 7 bases aligning to TRBD1. The sequence came from a man aged 45 to 65 who received an inactivated influenza vaccine. Here the sequenced sample was PBMCs from blood, taken about 5 days after vaccination. CDR3 bases: TGCGCCAGCAGCTCTTTACAGGGGACGAAAGGCTACACCTTC. Translated: CASSSLQGTKGYTF.